This T cell receptor beta chain was recovered during a study of T-cell reconstitution after alpha-beta-depleted transplantation in children. Notes on the study in general: Certain patients had high TCRbeta diversity at day 60, and it came from recipient T cells and thymic progenitors that survived. The study reportedly traced alpha-beta T cells about two months after transplant to several hundred expanded graft clones. One year post-transplant, T-cell counts and diversity were largely derived from T cells produced anew.

This clonotype has at least ten counts. The target antigen is unknown. Unique molecular identifiers were used to barcode this TCRbeta library. One entry per CDR3 protein, called by TCRdb with MiXCR from the PCR reads. The data show 150,000 to 250,000 distinct CDR3 sequences, 6.3% seen once. In germline, CDR1 is LNHNV, CDR2 YYDKDF (reference sequence). This CDR3 is built from 11 residues. V lost 2 bases and J lost 2, with 0 bases in between. The sequence came from a girl less than two years old with combined immunodeficiency, due to receive a stem cell transplant. The sample consisted of PBMCs, taken before TCRalphabeta/CD19-depleted stem cell transplant. V gene TRBV15 combines with J gene TRBJ2-5; D not resolved. CDR3 amino acids: CATSRQETQYF. In nucleotides, the CDR3 is TGTGCCACCAGCAGACAAGAGACCCAGTACTTC.